This T cell receptor (beta chain) is from a study of T cell responses to AZD1222 COVID-19 vaccine. Study-wide points: Possibly, clonal diversity was underestimated; donors were largely white British and included more females.

V lost 6 bases, J lost 7 bases, and 7 bases stayed unmatched. From germline, CDR1 is LGHDT and CDR2 YNNKEL (reference sequence). CDR3 length: 13 residues. Comment on this clone: The antigen remains undetermined.

Produced via immunoSEQ multiplex PCR; TCRdb's table is partial and in-frame only. The data contain tens of thousands of clones, 80% to 90% of them singletons. V and J are TRBV3-1 (or the pseudogene TRBV3-2) and TRBJ2-5; 8 positions match TRBD1. The sequence came from an adult who received the AZD1222 COVID-19 vaccine. Sequences were derived from peripheral blood, sampled 28 days after the second AZD1222 dose. The CDR3: CASRDRASGTQYF. The CDR3 region has the DNA TGTGCCAGCAGGGACAGGGCCTCCGGGACCCAGTACTTC.